This T cell receptor beta chain was found in a study of T cell clonotyping in hematopoietic cell transplantation. Findings and caveats of the study: Pathologically expanded recipient clonotypes increased progressively from day 30 to day 180 as diversity fell.

With regard to this clone: What it binds is unknown.

V was shortened by 2 bases and J by 6 bases, with 5 bases between the two germline ends. The CDR3 length is 12 residues. Per the germline V gene, CDR1 is LGHNA and CDR2 is YSLEER. This table comes from immunoSEQ multiplex PCR, and its TCRdb copy is limited to in-frame clones, with some not included. The sample records roughly 10,000 clones, 89% being singletons. Source: PBMCs, taken 180 days after allogeneic stem cell transplant. The receptor comes from a male patient aged 60-70 years who had an allogeneic stem cell transplant from an unrelated donor, so the T cells may come from the graft donor. Some clones in this sample may be carry-over from other donors' samples. The chain employs TRBV4-3 and TRBJ2-1; D is undetermined. The CDR3 bases are TGCGCCAGCAGCCAATACGCCAATGAGCAGTTCTTC. Its protein is CASSQYANEQFF.